This T cell receptor (beta chain) appears in the sequencing data of a study of breast tumors, draining lymph nodes, adjacent tissues. TCRdb ran MiXCR on the multiplex PCR reads and lists one entry per CDR3 protein. The sample holds more than 50,000 distinct CDR3 sequences, 42% seen once. The trim removed 0 bases at V and 11 bases at J, leaving 18 bases unmatched. Germline lookup yields CDR1 SQVTM and CDR2 ANQGSEA. The CDR3 contains 17 residues. The J gene is TRBJ2-3, the V gene TRBV29-1; TRBD1 matches at 9 bases. The TCR originated in a female donor with breast cancer. Some clones in this sample may be carry-over from other donors' samples. Sequencing was performed on breast tumor tissue. The CDR3 coding sequence is TGCAGCGTTGAAGAAACAGGGGGCTTGGGGTCCTACAATGAGCAGTATTTT. This codes for CSVEETGGLGSYNEQYF.